The subject of this entry is one TCR beta chain. Its target is not known. The data were taken from a study of T cell responses to AZD1222 COVID-19 vaccine. The method was immunoSEQ multiplex PCR; TCRdb's version includes in-frame clones alone and lacks a portion of them. The table includes roughly 160,000 clones, about 90% detected once. Study-level findings and limits: Spike-specific TCR depth and breadth grew after two AZD1222 doses. Spike was spanned by vaccine-associated CD4 TCRs, with dominance at 160-218 and 743-854. Among AZD1222 vaccinees, only six were seropositive at baseline.

Second-dose schedules of about 4 or about 12 weeks were combined. This specimen consisted of peripheral blood, obtained 28 days after the second AZD1222 dose. The origin of this receptor is an adult who received the AZD1222 COVID-19 vaccine.

The CDR3 DNA follows: TGTGCCAGCAGCCAAGTGGCCGGCACTGAAGCTTTCTTT. Encoded protein: CASSQVAGTEAFF. The chain carries TRBV3-1 (or the pseudogene TRBV3-2) and TRBJ1-1, with unresolved D. Trimming removed 1 base at V and 4 bases at J, with 7 bases between. The V gene's germline CDR1 is LGHDT and CDR2 YNNKEL (reference sequence). The CDR3 contains 13 residues.